This T cell receptor beta chain stems from a study of blood T cell repertoires in COVID-19. Profiling relied on immunoSEQ multiplex PCR, and the TCRdb table lists in-frame clones only, not all of them. The top ten hold approximately 4% of the sample, which has about 240,000 clones, about four fifths seen once. Participants' reported clinical history set cohort assignment. Per the germline V gene, CDR1 is GTSNPN and CDR2 is SVGIG (reference sequence). The ends were cut back, 1 base at V and 9 bases at J, with 22 bases in the middle. The CDR3 extends over 17 amino acids. The J gene is TRBJ1-6, the V gene TRBV30; tentatively, D is TRBD1 (5 bases). The sample consisted of PBMCs or T cells enriched from blood (not recorded which). The TCR was taken from a woman aged 40 to 49 who had been exposed to COVID-19. The CDR3 sequence: CAWSGAGSGQGSSPLHF. CDR3 in DNA: TGTGCCTGGAGTGGGGCCGGGAGCGGACAAGGTAGTTCACCCCTCCACTTT.